A selection of T cell receptor beta chains follows, all from one sample in a study of PD-1 blockade in classical Hodgkin lymphoma. Clones were sequenced by immunoSEQ multiplex PCR, and TCRdb holds only the in-frame ones, with some missing. This sample yields about 50,000 clones, of which around 90% are seen a single time; about 5.6% belongs to the top ten. The source material was peripheral blood mononuclear cells (PBMCs), sampled before the second cycle of nivolumab. These receptors were taken from a human donor with classical Hodgkin lymphoma. Each CDR3 is given with its conserved first and last residue. Fields, in order: clone size, V gene, D gene, J gene, CDR3 DNA, CDR3 protein. D genes are given only for firm matches. The listing skips clone size in some rows; elsewhere it reads once, few, many or a size class.

.	TRBV5-1	TRBD2	TRBJ2-5	TGCGCCAGCAGCCCGACTAGCGGGGGGGCGTTGGAGACCCAGTACTTC	CASSPTSGGALETQYF
.	TRBV10-3	TRBD1	TRBJ1-1	TGTGCCATCCGCTGGACAGGGGCCTACACTGAAGCTTTCTTT	CAIRWTGAYTEAFF
.	TRBV7-8	.	TRBJ1-6	TGTGCCAGCAGCCCTCTTCTAACAGGGTGGACGGGTGATTCACCCCTCCACTTT	CASSPLLTGWTGDSPLHF
.	TRBV5-1	.	TRBJ2-3	TGCGCCAGCAGCTTGGCGCCGGGGGTCACAGATACGCAGTATTTT	CASSLAPGVTDTQYF
.	TRBV5-1	.	TRBJ2-1	TGCGCCAGCAGCCCTGGGGCGGGGTCCTACAATGAGCAGTTCTTC	CASSPGAGSYNEQFF
.	TRBV5-6	TRBD2	TRBJ2-7	TGTGCCAGCAGCCCGATTAAGGGGAGGGAAAGGCCCTACGAGCAGTACTTC	CASSPIKGRERPYEQYF
.	TRBV19	TRBD2	TRBJ2-4	TGTGCCAGTAGTTTGACTAGCGGGGGGCTTCGGAGAAACATTCAGTACTTC	CASSLTSGGLRRNIQYF
few	TRBV30	.	TRBJ2-6	TGTGCCTGGACGACAGCCGTCGACGGGGCCAACGTCCTGACTTTC	CAWTTAVDGANVLTF
.	TRBV5-1	.	TRBJ2-1	TGCGCCAGCAGTCGGACTTCCAATGAGCAGTTCTTC	CASSRTSNEQFF
.	TRBV4-1	.	TRBJ1-6	TGCGCCAGCAGCCAAGAAAACAGGGTGGGATCACCCCTCCACTTT	CASSQENRVGSPLHF
.	TRBV6-5	.	TRBJ2-6	TGTGCCAGCAATGGACTCTCTGGGGCCAACGTCCTGACTTTC	CASNGLSGANVLTF
.	TRBV11-3	.	TRBJ2-7	TGTGCCAGCAGCTTCAAGCCCCACTCCTACGAGCAGTACTTC	CASSFKPHSYEQYF
.	TRBV7-9	TRBD1	TRBJ1-6	TGTGCCAGCAGCTTAGAACCGGGACAGGGGGCTTCACCCCTCCACTTT	CASSLEPGQGASPLHF
.	TRBV6-5	TRBD1	TRBJ1-1	TGTGCCAGCAGCACAGGGGGGCAGAACACTGAAGCTTTCTTT	CASSTGGQNTEAFF
.	TRBV4-1	.	TRBJ2-5	TGCGCCAGCAGCCAAGGACCCGAAACGGGGATAGAGACCCAGTACTTC	CASSQGPETGIETQYF
.	TRBV2	.	TRBJ2-7	TGTGCCAGCAGTGAAGAGATAAGACTACCCTCCTACGAGCAGTACTTC	CASSEEIRLPSYEQYF
.	TRBV7-9	.	TRBJ1-4	TGTGCCAGCAGCTTTGAGGGTGCGGAAAAACTGTTTTTT	CASSFEGAEKLFF
.	TRBV6-6	.	TRBJ2-2	TGTGCCAGCAGCGACGGGTGGAACACCGGGGAGCTGTTTTTT	CASSDGWNTGELFF
.	TRBV27	.	TRBJ2-7	TGTGCCAGCAAAGACCTAGGGGGGGCCCTCTCCTACGAGCAGTACTTC	CASKDLGGALSYEQYF
.	TRBV10-3	TRBD1	TRBJ2-1	TGTGCCATCAAGACACAGGGGAATGAGCAGTTCTTC	CAIKTQGNEQFF
.	TRBV27	.	TRBJ2-7	TGTGCCAGCAGTTTAAGGGTCGGACCCCGGGACCTGAACGAGCAGTACTTC	CASSLRVGPRDLNEQYF
.	TRBV29-1	TRBD1	TRBJ2-1	TGCAGCGACCGAGGGGGCCCCTACAATGAGCAGTTCTTC	CSDRGGPYNEQFF
.	TRBV6-7	.	TRBJ1-2	TGTGCCAGCAGTATTGGGGGGCATGGCTACACCTTC	CASSIGGHGYTF
.	TRBV5-1	TRBD2	TRBJ2-1	TGCGCCAGCAGCTTGACTAGCGGAAACAATGAGCAGTTCTTC	CASSLTSGNNEQFF
.	TRBV5-1	.	TRBJ2-3	TGCGCCAGCAGCAAGGCCCCGCTCCCTACAGATACGCAGTATTTT	CASSKAPLPTDTQYF
.	TRBV28	TRBD1	TRBJ1-1	TGTGCCAGCAGACGACAGGGGATTAACACTGAAGCTTTCTTT	CASRRQGINTEAFF
.	TRBV5-6	.	TRBJ1-4	TGTGCCAGCAGAGAGAGTTGGGGGGCCAATGAAAAACTGTTTTTT	CASRESWGANEKLFF
.	TRBV4-1	TRBD1	TRBJ1-5	TGCGCCAGCAGCCAAGTCACAGGGGAGCGAGAGCCCCAGCATTTT	CASSQVTGEREPQHF
.	TRBV5-1	.	TRBJ1-1	TGCGCCAGCAGCTTGGCCCCCGGGCCCACTGAAGCTTTCTTT	CASSLAPGPTEAFF
.	TRBV7-8	.	TRBJ2-3	TGTGCCAGCAGCTTAGGAGCGGCCATCACAGATACGCAGTATTTT	CASSLGAAITDTQYF
.	TRBV7-9	.	TRBJ1-3	TGTGCCAGCAGCCCCTCTGGAAACACCATATATTTT	CASSPSGNTIYF
.	TRBV5-1	.	TRBJ2-3	TGCGCCAGCAGCTCGTCCCTCTTCGGGGGCACAGATACGCAGTATTTT	CASSSSLFGGTDTQYF